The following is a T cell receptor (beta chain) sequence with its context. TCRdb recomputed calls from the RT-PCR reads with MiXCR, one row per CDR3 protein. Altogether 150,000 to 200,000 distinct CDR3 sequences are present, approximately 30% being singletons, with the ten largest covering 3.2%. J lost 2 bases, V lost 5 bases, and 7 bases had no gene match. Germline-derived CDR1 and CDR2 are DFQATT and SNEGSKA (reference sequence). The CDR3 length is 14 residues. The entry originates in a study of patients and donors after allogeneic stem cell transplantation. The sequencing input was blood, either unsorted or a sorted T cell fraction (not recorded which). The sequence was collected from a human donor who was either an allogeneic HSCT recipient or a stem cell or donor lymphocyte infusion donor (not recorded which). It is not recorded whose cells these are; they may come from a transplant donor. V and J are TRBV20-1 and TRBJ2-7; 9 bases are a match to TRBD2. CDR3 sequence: CSAVSGSVAYEQYF. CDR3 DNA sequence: TGCAGTGCTGTTAGCGGGAGTGTCGCCTACGAGCAGTACTTC.